The 22 T cell receptor beta chains presented below share a single source sample, sequenced in a study of shared T cell receptors in the human thymus. Here immunoSEQ multiplex PCR was the method, and the copy in TCRdb shows in-frame clones only, minus some. The sample carries roughly 500,000 clones, more than 75% recorded once. In addition, the sample was reused for a study of human thymus T cells.

Sequenced input: thymocytes. The source is a boy in the first two years of life with a congenital heart defect.

The chain is built from TRBV30 and TRBJ2-5; D is perhaps TRBD1 (5 bases). Near its end, the DNA agrees better with TRBJ2-7, so the J call may be wrong. The CDR3 is made up of 14 amino acids. The V gene's germline CDR1 is GTSNPN and CDR2 SVGIG (reference sequence). CDR3 amino acids: CAWSVRGNPYEQYF. The CDR3 DNA is TGTGCCTGGAGTGTAAGGGGTAACCCCTACGAGCAGTACTTC.

The V call is TRBV6-1, the J call TRBJ2-5; D might be TRBD2 (6 bases). V was trimmed by 4 bases and J by 4 bases, leaving 16 bases between them. The CDR3 is 15 residues long. Germline CDR1 reads MNHNS; CDR2 reads SASEGT. The CDR3, as DNA: TGTGCCAGCAGTGTCGAGCGCGGGGTCCGAGAGACCCAGTACTTC. Its protein is CASSVERGVRETQYF.

This clone appeared once. CDR3 nucleotides: TGTGCCAGCAGCCAACACGCCCCGAGCTCCTACGAGCAGTACTTC. Its translation: CASSQHAPSSYEQYF. The chain uses TRBV14 and TRBJ2-7, with no clear D. CDR1 is SGHDN, CDR2 FVKESK, per germline. The CDR3 extends over 15 amino acids. Trimming stripped 2 bases from V and 0 bases from J, with 11 bases between.

This clone occurred a few times. The V and J genes are TRBV20-1 and TRBJ2-3, with D hard to call. The CDR3 loop spans 10 amino acids. V lost 3 bases to trimming and J lost 9 bases, with 7 bases between them. CDR1 is DFQATT and CDR2 is SNEGSKA in the germline V gene (reference sequence). CDR3 region: CSASIGTQYF. CDR3 nucleotides: TGCAGTGCTAGTATCGGGACGCAGTATTTT.

V is TRBV2 and J is TRBJ2-5; 7 nucleotides line up with TRBD2. Near its end, the DNA agrees better with TRBJ2-7, so the J call may be wrong. CDR1 is SNHLY and CDR2 is FYNNEI in the germline V gene. The CDR3 is 15 residues long. The CDR3 DNA follows: TGTGCCAGCAGTGAAGGTACAGGACTAGCCTACGAGCAGTACTTC. Protein product: CASSEGTGLAYEQYF.

The genes are TRBV2 and TRBJ2-7; 11 bases map to TRBD1. CDR1 and CDR2 (germline): SNHLY, FYNNEI. Trimming cost V 5 bases and J 10 bases; bases outside gene matches: 13. The CDR3 covers 15 residues. The CDR3 region is CASSHNPGQGVTQYF. In DNA form, the CDR3 reads TGTGCCAGCAGTCACAACCCGGGACAGGGGGTTACTCAGTACTTC. The variable domain in full, completed from reference TRBV2 and TRBJ2-7, reads EPEVTQTPSHQVTQMGQEVILRCVPISNHLYFYWYRQILGQKVEFLVSFYNNEISEKSEIFDDQFSVERPDGSNFTLKIRSTKLEDSAMYFCASSHNPGQGVTQYFGPGTRLTVT.

This clone has only a few counts. The rearrangement uses TRBV5-4 and TRBJ1-2; a weak D match, TRBD1 (5 bases). CDR3 size: 14 residues. Trimming cost V 1 base and J 4 bases, with 11 bases left between them. The V gene's germline CDR1 is SGHNT and CDR2 YYREEE (reference sequence). The CDR3 DNA is TGTGCCAGCAGCTTGATAGGGGCCGGCTATGGCTACACCTTC. This codes for CASSLIGAGYGYTF.

The chain combines TRBV25-1 with TRBJ2-7; no clear D gene. V lost 6 bases to trimming and J lost 3 bases, with 6 bases between them. This CDR3 contains 11 residues. Per germline, CDR1 MGHDK and CDR2 SYGVNS. CDR3 residues: CASRSLYEQYF. In nucleotides, the CDR3 is TGTGCCAGCAGGAGCCTCTACGAGCAGTACTTC.

The chain links TRBV28 to TRBJ1-4; D is possibly TRBD1 (6 bases). Trimming pared 5 bases from V and 8 bases from J, leaving 15 bases between. CDR1 MDHEN and CDR2 SYDVKM come from the germline V gene. The CDR3 length is 14 residues. The CDR3 region is CASSPTGWGEKLFF. Here the CDR3 DNA reads TGTGCCAGCAGTCCGACAGGATGGGGGGAAAAACTGTTTTTT.

This chain uses TRBV29-1 with TRBJ1-2, with a possible D match to TRBD1 (6 bases). CDR3 length equals 15 residues. Looked up from germline, CDR1 is SQVTM and CDR2 is ANQGSEA. The V and J ends lost 0 bases and 7 bases respectively, with 18 bases between them. CDR3 sequence: CSVEDPSRGLGGYTF. The CDR3 DNA reads as TGCAGCGTTGAAGATCCCAGCAGGGGACTAGGTGGCTACACCTTC.

The chain recombines TRBV14 with TRBJ2-7; possibly TRBD1 for D (7 bases). Trimming removed 3 bases from V and 3 bases from J, with 18 bases in between. Germline V CDR1 and CDR2: SGHDN, FVKESK. The CDR3 spans 16 residues. CDR3 protein: CASSQDSTGTLYEQYF. CDR3 sequence (DNA): TGTGCCAGCAGCCAGGACTCGACAGGGACTCTCTACGAGCAGTACTTC.

In this sample, this clone turned up once. J is TRBJ1-4 and V is TRBV6-1; D is possibly TRBD1 (5 bases). Trimming left V 5 bases short and J 13 bases short, with 14 bases between. Germline CDR1 reads MNHNS; CDR2 reads SASEGT. CDR3 length equals 12 residues. The CDR3 reads CASSPQRRGLFF. CDR3 sequence (DNA): TGTGCCAGCAGTCCACAGAGAAGGGGACTGTTTTTT.

The chain carries TRBV6-6 and TRBJ2-1, with 9 positions matching TRBD2. The CDR3 has 16 amino acids. The V segment lost 7 bases and the J segment 0 bases; nucleotides outside the gene matches: 7. Germline V gene sequence: CDR1 MNHNY, CDR2 SVGAGI (reference sequence). CDR3 sequence (DNA): TGTGCCAGCACCCCTAGCGGGGCTTCCTCCTACAATGAGCAGTTCTTC. Protein sequence: CASTPSGASSYNEQFF.

This chain's CDR3 is CASRGERGDLGELFF. Here the CDR3 DNA reads TGCGCCAGCAGGGGAGAGCGGGGGGACTTGGGGGAGCTGTTTTTT. The gene calls are TRBV4-1 and TRBJ2-2; 9 positions agree with TRBD2. CDR1 is MGHRA and CDR2 is YSYEKL in the germline V gene. The V and J ends lost 6 bases and 8 bases, in that order; junction bases with no gene match: 10. The CDR3 is made up of 15 amino acids.

This clone was seen only a few times. The chain carries TRBV19 and TRBJ1-2; D unclear. The CDR3 consists of 12 residues. Germline assignment: CDR1 LNHDA and CDR2 SQIVND (reference sequence). V lost 5 bases and J 4 bases, leaving 8 bases between the germline ends. CDR3 sequence (DNA): TGTGCCAGTAGTCCGGGTCCCTATGGCTACACCTTC. Residues: CASSPGPYGYTF.

This clone appeared a single time. J is TRBJ2-3 and V is TRBV30; 7 bases are shared with TRBD2. This CDR3 comprises 17 residues. Per germline, CDR1 GTSNPN and CDR2 SVGIG (reference sequence). V gave up 5 bases and J gave up 3 bases; unmatched junction bases: 17. The CDR3 sequence is CAWGRVFRTRTTDTQYF. The DNA of the CDR3 is TGTGCCTGGGGCAGGGTTTTTAGGACTAGGACTACAGATACGCAGTATTTT.

J is TRBJ2-7 and V is TRBV30, with 8 bases matching TRBD2. This CDR3 is built from 13 residues. The V gene's germline CDR1 is GTSNPN and CDR2 SVGIG (reference sequence). V was pared by 3 bases and J by 4 bases, with 5 bases of the junction left unmatched. The CDR3 here is CAWRTASGYEQYF. As DNA, the CDR3 is TGTGCCTGGAGGACCGCTAGCGGGTACGAGCAGTACTTC.

The rearrangement uses TRBV11-1 and TRBJ2-5; 7 bases agree with TRBD1. TRBJ2-7 explains the end of the DNA better; the J call may be wrong. Germline CDR1 is SGHAT and CDR2 is FQDESV (reference sequence). CDR3 length equals 12 residues. The CDR3 loop is CASSPRDSEQYF. CDR3 sequence (DNA): TGTGCCAGCAGCCCTCGGGACAGCGAGCAGTACTTC.

The V and J genes are TRBV5-1 and TRBJ2-7; 14 nucleotides align to TRBD2. Per germline, CDR1 SGHRS and CDR2 YFSETQ. The trim removed 0 bases at V and 5 bases at J, leaving 4 bases unmatched. This CDR3 contains 16 residues. The CDR3 DNA reads as TGCGCCAGCAGCTTGGACCGACTAGCGGGAGGGAACGAGCAGTACTTC. Encoded protein: CASSLDRLAGGNEQYF.

The gene calls are TRBV7-9 and TRBJ2-7, with a possible D match to TRBD1 (6 bases). The CDR3 length is 15 residues. Germline V gene sequence: CDR1 SEHNR, CDR2 FQNEAQ (reference sequence). V gave up 1 base and J gave up 3 bases, with 13 bases separating them. CDR3 sequence reads: CASSLGARGDYEQYF. CDR3 nucleotides: TGTGCCAGCAGCTTAGGGGCCAGGGGCGACTACGAGCAGTACTTC.

The chain joins TRBV6-1 to TRBJ2-5; D possibly corresponds to TRBD1 (7 bases). Germline CDR1 and CDR2: MNHNS and SASEGT. V lost 6 bases, J lost 4 bases, and 12 bases lay in between. The CDR3 has 13 residues. The CDR3 loop reads CASRRQGGETQYF. The DNA of the CDR3 is TGTGCCAGCAGAAGACAGGGAGGAGAGACCCAGTACTTC.

This clone has just one count. The gene calls are TRBV4-1 and TRBJ2-5; the match to TRBD1 covers 7 bases. Germline CDR1 is MGHRA and CDR2 is YSYEKL. After removal of 4 bases from V and 1 base from J, the junction contained 6 bases not matched to a gene. The CDR3 has 15 residues. The CDR3 DNA reads as TGCGCCAGCAGCCTATCCGGGACAGTCCAAGAGACCCAGTACTTC. Translation gives CASSLSGTVQETQYF.